This T cell receptor (beta chain) was captured by sequencing in a study of shared clonotypes between healthy human individuals. The overall study: Three CD4 naive, three CD4 memory, two CD8 naive and one CD8 memory plate were used per donor.

Sequenced by immunoSEQ multiplex PCR; TCRdb stores in-frame clones only, minus some. The sample lists some 790,000 clones; 72% were seen once. The CDR3 extends over 14 amino acids. The germline V gene encodes CDR1 GTSNPN and CDR2 SVGIG (reference sequence). V shed 4 bases, J shed 2 bases, and the junction held 1 base outside the gene matches. This rearrangement joins TRBV30 to TRBJ1-6; 8 positions match TRBD1. Sequencing was done on a sample of memory CD4+ T cells sorted from blood. Subset: CD45RA-negative fraction. This receptor was obtained from a woman aged 25-40 years in good health. DNA for the CDR3: TGTGCCTGGAAGGACAGGGCCTATAATTCACCCCTCCACTTT. It yields the protein CAWKDRAYNSPLHF.